A selection of T cell receptor beta chains follows, all from one sample in a study of CD8+ T cells in alopecia areata. Clones were sequenced by immunoSEQ multiplex PCR, and TCRdb holds only the in-frame ones, with some missing. The sample carries 120,000 or so clones, approximately 60% recorded once. Material: CD4+ T cells sorted from blood, obtained at week 4, from a patient treated with tofacitinib. Every receptor here comes from a human donor with alopecia areata. The CDR3 runs from the conserved cysteine through the conserved F or W. Each record gives: V gene, J gene, D gene, clone size, CDR3 protein. A D gene is named only where the DNA matches it firmly. Clone size is shown for a subset of rows, as once, few, many or a class of expanded clone.

>TRBV7-3|TRBJ2-7|TRBD2|NA
CASSSLAGAEQYF
>TRBV7-2|TRBJ2-7|NA|NA
CASSLNQGNEQYF
>TRBV7-2|TRBJ2-5|NA|NA
CAISLGETQYF
>TRBV2|TRBJ2-3|NA|NA
CASTLQVKVQYF
>TRBV7-9|TRBJ1-2|NA|NA
CASSLVGSYTF
>TRBV30|TRBJ1-5|TRBD1|NA
CAWSVQGGAYQPQHF
>TRBV18|TRBJ2-7|NA|NA
CASSSRSYEQYF
>TRBV11-3|TRBJ2-3|NA|NA
CASSFTDLSTDTQYF
>TRBV19|TRBJ2-6|NA|few
CASSPTSGDDFSGANVLTF
>TRBV30|TRBJ1-5|TRBD1|NA
CAWKQGNGGNQPQHF
>TRBV5-7|TRBJ2-4|NA|NA
CASSVHEVAKNIQYF
>TRBV18|TRBJ2-7|TRBD2|NA
CASSLGGEQYF
>TRBV29-1|TRBJ2-1|NA|NA
CSVGSAGSYNEQFF
>TRBV2|TRBJ2-1|NA|few
CASSGWDSSSYNEQFF
>TRBV14|TRBJ2-5|NA|NA
CASSQGWIETQYF
>TRBV16|TRBJ1-3|NA|NA
CASTTDTSSGNTIYF
>TRBV29-1|TRBJ1-5|NA|NA
CSANQYSNQPQHF
>TRBV29-1|TRBJ2-6|NA|NA
CSVVQRSSGANVLTF
>TRBV5-6|TRBJ2-5|NA|NA
CASSLVDGQETQYF
>TRBV27|TRBJ2-6|NA|NA
CASSGQASGANVLTF
>TRBV9|TRBJ2-1|TRBD1|NA
CASSVGAGGTIEYNEQFF
>TRBV30|TRBJ1-5|NA|NA
CAWSVPPPTPRNQPQHF
>TRBV2|TRBJ2-5|NA|NA
CASSEEFLSETQYF
>TRBV29-1|TRBJ1-5|NA|few
CSVASGNSNQPQHF
>TRBV7-9|TRBJ1-5|TRBD1|few
CASSETGDQPQHF
>TRBV15|TRBJ2-7|TRBD1|NA
CATSRGDRAVEQYF
>TRBV29-1|TRBJ2-1|TRBD2|NA
CSVEDPSGGAPNEQFF
>TRBV29-1|TRBJ2-3|NA|NA
CSVEGGLALADTQYF
>TRBV9|TRBJ2-2|NA|NA
CASSVDPFANTGELFF
>TRBV30|TRBJ2-7|NA|NA
CAWSRGGAIPYEQYF
>TRBV2|TRBJ1-2|NA|NA
CASSLMGENYGYTF
>TRBV2|TRBJ2-6|NA|few
CASSDGSGANVLTF
>TRBV28|TRBJ2-1|TRBD1|NA
CASSGPGQGYNEQFF
>TRBV4-1|TRBJ2-5|NA|NA
CASSHGNHRGLQETQYF
>TRBV7-2|TRBJ2-5|NA|NA
CASSLVGEETQYF
>TRBV4-1|TRBJ1-2|NA|NA
CASSQELGLGGYTF
>TRBV7-2|TRBJ2-5|TRBD1|few
CASSETGSETQYF
>TRBV5-1|TRBJ2-7|NA|NA
CASSPQGLEQYF
>TRBV6-6|TRBJ2-1|TRBD2|NA
CASSYTTSGYNEQFF
>TRBV27|TRBJ2-5|NA|NA
CASSLEFQETQYF